What follows describes a single T cell receptor beta chain. These data come from a study of blood T cell repertoires in COVID-19. Trimming removed 6 bases from V and 2 bases from J, with 14 bases in between. The length of the CDR3 is 14 residues. The V gene's germline CDR1 is SGDLS and CDR2 YYNGEE. The protocol was immunoSEQ multiplex PCR, while the TCRdb copy is restricted to in-frame clones and leaves out a portion. The sample has 130,000 to 150,000 clones, 84% seen once. This TCR was sampled from a woman between 45 and 60 years old who had been exposed to COVID-19. This rearrangement joins TRBV9 to TRBJ1-2; D is undetermined. Sequences were obtained from PBMCs or T cells enriched from blood (not recorded which). CDR3 sequence: CASKTIKQNYGYTF. The CDR3, as DNA: TGTGCCAGCAAAACAATAAAACAGAACTATGGCTACACCTTC.